This record concerns one T cell receptor beta chain sequence. Based on its abundance in the sample, this clonotype is medium-sized (0.01 to 0.1%). Its cognate antigen has yet to be identified. Base qualities were left out, and no much larger clone turns up one base away. Instead of sorted cells or RNA, genomic DNA extracted from peripheral blood served as the source for amplifying TCR beta rearrangements. Multiplex touch-down PCR with a mixed TRB-A/B primer pool was used to amplify rearranged TRB sequences covering the V, D and J segments. Illumina adapters and sample indices were attached to the amplicons in two consecutive PCR reactions using Phusion HS II polymerase. Amplicons were gel-purified with the NucleoSpin Gel and PCR Clean-up kit, then checked with Qubit and an Agilent 2100 Bioanalyzer. Sequencing of libraries was carried out on an Illumina MiSeq in 600-cycle, single-indexed, paired-end runs. The study's own analysis went as follows. MiXCR versions 2.12 and 3.0.5 were used to process the TRB sequences. Each unique CDR3 nucleotide sequence was counted as one clone, and only productive sequences with at least two reads were retained. Shannon diversity, evenness, clonality (one minus evenness), and alpha-parameterized diversity profiles from alpha 0 to 5 were included as repertoire metrics. The IGoR algorithm was used to compute generation probabilities of clones in paired pre- and post-chemotherapy samples. In TCRdb, the public reads were trimmed at Q25 with fastp and aligned with MiXCR, with productive beta chains retained. Identical CDR3 protein sequences are pooled into one entry, listed with their most common genes and DNA. TCRdb's processing, not the authors' own work, is the source of the V and J calls. Recorded for this sample are about 10,000 distinct CDR3 sequences; around 35% of them occurred a single time. The biggest ten clones account for 8.2% of the sample.

The data were obtained in a study of T cell repertoires in aging, cancer and after chemotherapy (dated by TCRdb to about 2019). About the study as a whole: The donors fell into six age groups ranging from 30 or younger to 70 or older, and each group had at least three individuals. The cohort comprised 200 to 250 cancer patients, 85 to 94 with hematological and 110 to 140 with solid cancers, plus 95 healthy donors as a reference group. TCR repertoires from healthy donor controls were recorded over periods of several months to years and showed clear clonal overlap between repeated samplings. Roughly 9 million TCR reads were contained in the full dataset. To examine immunoaging and T cell reconstitution after chemotherapy, the study profiled TCR beta repertoires in peripheral blood from healthy donors and cancer patients. General study outcomes and caveats: The authors noted that the repertoire data do not allow conclusions about immunological memory after chemotherapy. In both cancer cohorts, the median generation probability rose over the chemotherapy interval, which suggests that the repertoire was reconstituted through rebound thymic output. Compared with age-matched healthy donors, untreated patients with hematological or solid cancers had significantly lower TCR diversity and higher clonality in blood. In healthy donors, the drop in TCR diversity with age came mainly from a loss of richness, whereas in cancer patients a loss of evenness also played a part.

From the cysteine through the phenylalanine, the CDR3 covers 12 amino acids. Only the CDR3 portion is preserved as DNA: 36 bases, with reading frame beginning at the first base. Cut back by 5 bases and 0 bases, the V and J ends lie 8 bases apart. Based on the germline V gene, the CDR1 and CDR2 sequences are SQVTM and ANQGSEA. The clonotype originates from a human donor in good health. Here the chain combines TRBV29-1 and TRBJ2-7, and possibly TRBD1, on 5 matching bases. Sequencing was performed on blood. For the CDR3, the sequence is CSVSTVSYEQYF. The sequence in DNA is TGCAGCGTTTCGACAGTCTCCTACGAGCAGTACTTC.